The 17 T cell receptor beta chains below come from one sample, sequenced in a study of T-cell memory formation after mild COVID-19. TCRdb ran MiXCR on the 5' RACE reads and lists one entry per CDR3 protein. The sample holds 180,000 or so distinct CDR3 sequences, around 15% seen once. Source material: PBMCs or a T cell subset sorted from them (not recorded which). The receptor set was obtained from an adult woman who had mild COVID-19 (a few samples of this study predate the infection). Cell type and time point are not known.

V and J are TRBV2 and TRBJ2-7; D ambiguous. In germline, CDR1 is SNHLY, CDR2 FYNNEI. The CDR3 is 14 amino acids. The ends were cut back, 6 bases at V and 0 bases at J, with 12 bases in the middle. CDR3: CASRDPVNSYEQYF. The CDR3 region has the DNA TGTGCCAGCAGGGACCCAGTAAACTCCTACGAGCAGTACTTC.

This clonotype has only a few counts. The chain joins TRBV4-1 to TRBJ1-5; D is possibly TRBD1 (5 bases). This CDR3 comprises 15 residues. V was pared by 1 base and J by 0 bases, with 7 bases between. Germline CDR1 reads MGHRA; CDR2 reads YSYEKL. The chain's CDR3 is CASSQVGGSNQPQHF. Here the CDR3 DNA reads TGCGCCAGCAGCCAAGTTGGGGGTAGCAATCAGCCCCAGCATTTT.

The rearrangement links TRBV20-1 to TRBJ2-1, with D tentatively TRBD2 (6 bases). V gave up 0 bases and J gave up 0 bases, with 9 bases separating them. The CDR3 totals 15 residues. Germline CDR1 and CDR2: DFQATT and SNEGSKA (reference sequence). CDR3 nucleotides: TGCAGTGCTAGAGATCGGGGGAGCTCCTACAATGAGCAGTTCTTC. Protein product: CSARDRGSSYNEQFF.

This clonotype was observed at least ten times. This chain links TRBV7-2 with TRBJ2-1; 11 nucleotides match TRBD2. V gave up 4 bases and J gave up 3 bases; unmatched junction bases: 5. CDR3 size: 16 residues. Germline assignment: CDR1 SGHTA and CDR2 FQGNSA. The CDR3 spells CASSSSGTSGYNEQFF. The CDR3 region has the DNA TGTGCCAGCAGCTCCTCCGGGACTAGCGGCTACAATGAGCAGTTCTTC.

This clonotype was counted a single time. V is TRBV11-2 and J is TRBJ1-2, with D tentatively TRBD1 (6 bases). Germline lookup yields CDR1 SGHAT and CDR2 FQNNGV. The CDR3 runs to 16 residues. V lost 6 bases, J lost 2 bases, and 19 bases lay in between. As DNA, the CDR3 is TGTGCCAGCAGGATGACCCGGGGGCAGACGAACTATGGCTACACCTTC. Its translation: CASRMTRGQTNYGYTF.

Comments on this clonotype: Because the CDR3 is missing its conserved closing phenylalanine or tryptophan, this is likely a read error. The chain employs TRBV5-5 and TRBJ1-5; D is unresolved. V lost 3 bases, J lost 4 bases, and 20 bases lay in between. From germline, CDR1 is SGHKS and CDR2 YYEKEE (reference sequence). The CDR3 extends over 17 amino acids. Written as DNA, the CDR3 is TGTGCCAGCAGCTCCACACAGCAAAAGTCGAGAAATCAGCCCCAGCATTAT. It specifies CASSSTQQKSRNQPQHY.

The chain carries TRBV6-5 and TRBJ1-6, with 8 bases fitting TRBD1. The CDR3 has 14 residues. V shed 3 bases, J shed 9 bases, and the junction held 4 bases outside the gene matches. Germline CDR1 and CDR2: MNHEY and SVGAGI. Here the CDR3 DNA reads TGTGCCAGCAGTTATTCCAGGGGGCCTTCACCCCTCCACTTT. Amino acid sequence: CASSYSRGPSPLHF.

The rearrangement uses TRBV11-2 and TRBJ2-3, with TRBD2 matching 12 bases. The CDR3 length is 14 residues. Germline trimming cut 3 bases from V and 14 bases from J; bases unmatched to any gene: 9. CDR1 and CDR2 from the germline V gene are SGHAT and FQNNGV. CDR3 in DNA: TGTGCCAGCAGCTTGCTGACTAGCGGGAGTAGTGGGTATTTT. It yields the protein CASSLLTSGSSGYF.

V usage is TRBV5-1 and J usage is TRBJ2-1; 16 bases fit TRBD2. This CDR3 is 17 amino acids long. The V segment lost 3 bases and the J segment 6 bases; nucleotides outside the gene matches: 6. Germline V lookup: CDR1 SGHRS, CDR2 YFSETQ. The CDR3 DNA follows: TGCGCCAGCAGCTCCGGGACTAGCGGGGGGGCAATCAATGAGCAGTTCTTC. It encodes CASSSGTSGGAINEQFF.

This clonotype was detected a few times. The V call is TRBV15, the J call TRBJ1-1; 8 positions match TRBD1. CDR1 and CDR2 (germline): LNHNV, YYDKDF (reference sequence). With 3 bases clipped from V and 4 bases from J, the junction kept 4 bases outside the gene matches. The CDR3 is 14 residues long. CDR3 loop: CATSSYRGSTEAFF. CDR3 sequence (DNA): TGTGCCACCAGCAGTTACAGGGGGAGCACTGAAGCTTTCTTT.

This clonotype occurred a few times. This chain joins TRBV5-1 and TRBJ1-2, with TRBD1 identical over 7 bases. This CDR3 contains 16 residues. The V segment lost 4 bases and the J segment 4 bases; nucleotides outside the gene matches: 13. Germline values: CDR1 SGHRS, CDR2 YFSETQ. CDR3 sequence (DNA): TGCGCCAGCAGCGTAGGAAATACAGGGGACACCTATGGCTACACCTTC. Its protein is CASSVGNTGDTYGYTF.

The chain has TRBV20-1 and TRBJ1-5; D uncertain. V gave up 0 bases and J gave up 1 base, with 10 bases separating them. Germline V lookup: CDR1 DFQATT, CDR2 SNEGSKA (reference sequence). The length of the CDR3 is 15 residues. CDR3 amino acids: CSARDLARSNQPQHF. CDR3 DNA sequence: TGCAGTGCTAGAGATCTCGCTCGGAGCAATCAGCCCCAGCATTTT.

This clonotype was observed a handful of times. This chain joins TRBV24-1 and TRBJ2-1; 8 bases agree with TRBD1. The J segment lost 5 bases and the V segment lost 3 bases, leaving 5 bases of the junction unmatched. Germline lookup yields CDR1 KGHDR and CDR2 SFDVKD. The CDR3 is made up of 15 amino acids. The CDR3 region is CATSDPGTGNNEQFF. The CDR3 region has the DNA TGTGCCACCAGTGATCCGGGGACAGGAAACAATGAGCAGTTCTTC.

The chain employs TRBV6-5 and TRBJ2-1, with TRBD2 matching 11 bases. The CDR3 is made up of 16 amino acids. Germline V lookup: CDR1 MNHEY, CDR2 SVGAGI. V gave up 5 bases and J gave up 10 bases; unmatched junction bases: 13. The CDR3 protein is CASSALLAGVRREQFF. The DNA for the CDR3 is TGTGCCAGCAGTGCCCTACTAGCGGGAGTGCGACGCGAGCAGTTCTTC.

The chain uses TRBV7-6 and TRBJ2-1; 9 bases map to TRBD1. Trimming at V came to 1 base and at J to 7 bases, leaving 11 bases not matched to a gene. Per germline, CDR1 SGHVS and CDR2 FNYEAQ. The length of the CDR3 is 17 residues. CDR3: CASSLGSGTGRKNEQFF. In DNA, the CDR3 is TGTGCCAGCAGCTTAGGGTCCGGGACAGGGAGGAAAAATGAGCAGTTCTTC.

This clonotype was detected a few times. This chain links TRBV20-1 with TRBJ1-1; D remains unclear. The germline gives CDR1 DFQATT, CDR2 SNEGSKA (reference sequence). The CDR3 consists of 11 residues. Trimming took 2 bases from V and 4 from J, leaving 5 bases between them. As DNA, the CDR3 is TGCAGTGCTAGATCCAGCACTGAAGCTTTCTTT. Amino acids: CSARSSTEAFF.

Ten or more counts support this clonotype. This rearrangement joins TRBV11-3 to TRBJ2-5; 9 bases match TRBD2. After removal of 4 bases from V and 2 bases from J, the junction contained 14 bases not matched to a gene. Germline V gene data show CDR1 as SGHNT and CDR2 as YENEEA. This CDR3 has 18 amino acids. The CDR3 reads CASSYDHRLADTQETQYF. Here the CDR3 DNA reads TGTGCCAGCAGCTACGACCATCGACTAGCGGATACTCAAGAGACCCAGTACTTC.